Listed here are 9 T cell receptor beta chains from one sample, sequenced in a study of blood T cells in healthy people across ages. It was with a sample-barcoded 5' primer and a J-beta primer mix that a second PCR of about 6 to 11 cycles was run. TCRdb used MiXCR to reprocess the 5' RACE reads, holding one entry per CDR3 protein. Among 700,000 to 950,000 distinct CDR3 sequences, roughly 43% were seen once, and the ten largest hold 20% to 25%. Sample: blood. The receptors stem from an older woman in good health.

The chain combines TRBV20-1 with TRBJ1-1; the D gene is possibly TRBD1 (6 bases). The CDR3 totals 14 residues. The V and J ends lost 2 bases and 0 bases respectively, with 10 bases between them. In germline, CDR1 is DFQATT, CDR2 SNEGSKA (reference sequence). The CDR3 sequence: CSARTGGVNTEAFF. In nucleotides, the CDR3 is TGCAGTGCTAGAACCGGGGGCGTGAACACTGAAGCTTTCTTT.

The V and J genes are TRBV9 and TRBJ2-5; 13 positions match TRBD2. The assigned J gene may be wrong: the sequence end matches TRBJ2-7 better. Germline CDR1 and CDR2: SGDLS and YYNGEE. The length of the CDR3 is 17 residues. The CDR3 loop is CASSPSGLAGHLREQYF. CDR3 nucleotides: TGTGCCAGCAGCCCCTCGGGACTAGCGGGACATCTACGCGAGCAGTACTTC.

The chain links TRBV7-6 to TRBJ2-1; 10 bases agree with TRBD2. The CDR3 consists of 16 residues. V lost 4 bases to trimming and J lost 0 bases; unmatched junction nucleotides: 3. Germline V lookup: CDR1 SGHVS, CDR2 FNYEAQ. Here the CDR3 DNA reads TGTGCCAGCAGCTCAGCGGGGGGGAACTCCTACAATGAGCAGTTCTTC. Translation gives CASSSAGGNSYNEQFF.

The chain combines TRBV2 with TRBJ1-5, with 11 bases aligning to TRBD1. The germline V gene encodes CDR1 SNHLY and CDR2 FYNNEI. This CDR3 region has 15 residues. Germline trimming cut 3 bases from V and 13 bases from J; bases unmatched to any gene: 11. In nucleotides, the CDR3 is TGTGCCAGCAGTGATTGGGACAGGGGGGTAGTCGCACAGCATTTT. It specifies CASSDWDRGVVAQHF.

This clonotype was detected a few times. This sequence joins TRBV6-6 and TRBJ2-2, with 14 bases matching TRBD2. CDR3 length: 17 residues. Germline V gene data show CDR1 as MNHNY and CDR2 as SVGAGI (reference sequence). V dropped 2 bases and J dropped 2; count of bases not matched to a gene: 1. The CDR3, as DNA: TGTGCCAGCAGTTACGGGACTAGCGGGGGCAACACCGGGGAGCTGTTTTTT. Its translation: CASSYGTSGGNTGELFF.

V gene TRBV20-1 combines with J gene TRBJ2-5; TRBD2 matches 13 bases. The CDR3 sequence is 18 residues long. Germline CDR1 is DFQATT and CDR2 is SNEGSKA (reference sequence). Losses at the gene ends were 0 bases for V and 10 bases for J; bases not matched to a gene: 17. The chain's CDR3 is CSARDLVLAGGPRGNQYF. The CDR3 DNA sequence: TGCAGTGCTAGAGATCTCGTACTAGCGGGAGGGCCAAGGGGAAACCAGTACTTC.

CDR3 amino acids: CATSEPGQGCEQYF. The CDR3 DNA sequence: TGTGCCACCAGCGAGCCGGGGCAGGGTTGCGAGCAGTACTTC. The rearrangement links TRBV24-1 to TRBJ2-1; D assignment may be TRBD1 or TRBD2 (5 bases each). Judging by the DNA end, TRBJ2-7 fits better; the J call may be wrong. CDR1 is KGHDR, CDR2 SFDVKD, per germline. This CDR3 is built from 14 residues.

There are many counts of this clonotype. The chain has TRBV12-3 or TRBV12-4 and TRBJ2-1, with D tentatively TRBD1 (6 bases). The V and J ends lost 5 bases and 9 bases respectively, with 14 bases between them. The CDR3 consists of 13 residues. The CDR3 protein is CASSPGVRIEQFF. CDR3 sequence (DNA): TGTGCCAGCAGTCCAGGGGTCCGGATTGAGCAGTTCTTC.

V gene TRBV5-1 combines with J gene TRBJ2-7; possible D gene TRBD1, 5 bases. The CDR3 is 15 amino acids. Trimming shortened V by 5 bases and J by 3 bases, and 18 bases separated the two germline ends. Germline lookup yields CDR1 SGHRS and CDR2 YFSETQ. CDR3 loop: CASRPESGSYYEQYF. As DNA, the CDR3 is TGCGCCAGCAGACCAGAATCAGGGTCGTACTACGAGCAGTACTTC.